This entry features one T cell receptor (beta chain) sequence. Its antigen is still unknown. This entry belongs to a study of vaccination effects on CD4 cells after COVID-19. Regarding the study as a whole: The study, lacking early post-infection timepoints, had few convalescent patients.

The assay was immunoSEQ multiplex PCR, and TCRdb's table has in-frame clones only and misses some. The sample gives about 55,000 clones, roughly 76% of which show up once; around 19% is in the top ten. V lost 4 bases and J 5 bases, leaving 12 bases between the germline ends. The germline V gene has CDR1 MDHEN and CDR2 SYDVKM. There are 14 residues in the CDR3. Before sequencing, viral peptide pools were used by the ViraFEST assay to expand antigen-specific CD4+ T cells. Isolating CD4+ T cells followed more than 9 days of culture. Nobody among the vaccine recipients had prior SARS-CoV-2 infection (nucleocapsid antibodies were negative). Some 2 million PBMC were placed in each well, which was supplemented with 8.5 to 10 IU/ml IL-2 and 7.5 to 10 ug/ml peptides.

The specimen was CD4+ T cells from PBMCs cultured with SARS-CoV-2 spike peptides, collected before COVID-19 vaccination. The chain links TRBV28 to TRBJ1-5; maybe TRBD1 (5 bases). The receptor was derived from a human donor who received a COVID-19 vaccine. In DNA form, the CDR3 reads TGTGCCAGCAGTTGGGACGCCTGGTATCAGCCCCAGCATTTT. It specifies CASSWDAWYQPQHF.